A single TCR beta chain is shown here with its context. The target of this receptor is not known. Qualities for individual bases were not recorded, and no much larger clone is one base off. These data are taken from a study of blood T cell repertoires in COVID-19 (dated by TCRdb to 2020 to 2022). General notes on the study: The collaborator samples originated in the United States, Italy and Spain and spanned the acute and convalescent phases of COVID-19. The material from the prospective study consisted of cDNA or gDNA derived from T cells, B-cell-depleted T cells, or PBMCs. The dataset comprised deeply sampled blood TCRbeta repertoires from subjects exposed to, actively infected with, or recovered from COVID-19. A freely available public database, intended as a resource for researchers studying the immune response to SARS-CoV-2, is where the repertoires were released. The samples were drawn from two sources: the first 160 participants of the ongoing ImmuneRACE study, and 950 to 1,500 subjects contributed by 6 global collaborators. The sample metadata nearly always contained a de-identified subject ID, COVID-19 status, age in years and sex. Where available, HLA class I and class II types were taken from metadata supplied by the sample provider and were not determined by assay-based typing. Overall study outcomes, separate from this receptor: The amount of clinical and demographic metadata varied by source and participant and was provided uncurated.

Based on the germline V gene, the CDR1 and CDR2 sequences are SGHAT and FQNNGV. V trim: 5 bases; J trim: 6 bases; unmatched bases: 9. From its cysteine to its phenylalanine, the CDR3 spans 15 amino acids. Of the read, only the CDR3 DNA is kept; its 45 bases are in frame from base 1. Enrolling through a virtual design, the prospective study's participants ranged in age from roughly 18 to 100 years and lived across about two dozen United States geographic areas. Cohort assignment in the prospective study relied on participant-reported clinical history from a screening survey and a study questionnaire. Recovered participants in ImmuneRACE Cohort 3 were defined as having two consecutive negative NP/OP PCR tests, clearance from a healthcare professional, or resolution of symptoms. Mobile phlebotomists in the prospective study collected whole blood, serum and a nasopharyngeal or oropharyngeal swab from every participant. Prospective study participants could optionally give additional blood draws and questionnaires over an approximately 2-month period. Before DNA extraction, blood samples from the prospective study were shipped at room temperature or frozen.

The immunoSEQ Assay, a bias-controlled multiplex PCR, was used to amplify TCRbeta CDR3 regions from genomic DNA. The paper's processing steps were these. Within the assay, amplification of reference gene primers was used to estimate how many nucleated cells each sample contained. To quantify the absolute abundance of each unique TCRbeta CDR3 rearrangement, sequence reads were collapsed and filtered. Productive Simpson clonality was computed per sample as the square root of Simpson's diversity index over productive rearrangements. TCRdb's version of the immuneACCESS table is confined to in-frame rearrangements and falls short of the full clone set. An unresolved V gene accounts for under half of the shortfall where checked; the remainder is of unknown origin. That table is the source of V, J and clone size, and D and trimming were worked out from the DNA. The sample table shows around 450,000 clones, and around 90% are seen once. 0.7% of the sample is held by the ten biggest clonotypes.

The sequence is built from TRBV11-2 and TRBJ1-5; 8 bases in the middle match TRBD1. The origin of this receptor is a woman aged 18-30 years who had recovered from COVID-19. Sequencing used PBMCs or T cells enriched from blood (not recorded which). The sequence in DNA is TGTGCCAGCAGCGTAAATCAGGGGGCGGGTCAGCCCCAGCATTTT. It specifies CASSVNQGAGQPQHF.